The text below deals with one TCR beta chain. The data are from a study of T cell responses to AZD1222 COVID-19 vaccine. The J segment lost 5 bases and the V segment lost 1 base, leaving 8 bases of the junction unmatched. Germline V gives CDR1 SGHVS, CDR2 FQNEAQ. The CDR3 has 17 amino acids. Clones were read by immunoSEQ multiplex PCR, and TCRdb kept only the in-frame ones, dropping some. The data show tens of thousands of clones, approximately 86% seen once. The V call is TRBV7-8, the J call TRBJ1-5, with 10 bases aligning to TRBD1. The sequences come from peripheral blood, collected on day 0 of MenACWY control vaccination. The origin of this receptor is an adult in good health. The CDR3 bases are TGTGCCAGCAGCTTAGTACATCGTGGGACAGGGGATCAGCCCCAGCATTTT. Its protein product is CASSLVHRGTGDQPQHF.